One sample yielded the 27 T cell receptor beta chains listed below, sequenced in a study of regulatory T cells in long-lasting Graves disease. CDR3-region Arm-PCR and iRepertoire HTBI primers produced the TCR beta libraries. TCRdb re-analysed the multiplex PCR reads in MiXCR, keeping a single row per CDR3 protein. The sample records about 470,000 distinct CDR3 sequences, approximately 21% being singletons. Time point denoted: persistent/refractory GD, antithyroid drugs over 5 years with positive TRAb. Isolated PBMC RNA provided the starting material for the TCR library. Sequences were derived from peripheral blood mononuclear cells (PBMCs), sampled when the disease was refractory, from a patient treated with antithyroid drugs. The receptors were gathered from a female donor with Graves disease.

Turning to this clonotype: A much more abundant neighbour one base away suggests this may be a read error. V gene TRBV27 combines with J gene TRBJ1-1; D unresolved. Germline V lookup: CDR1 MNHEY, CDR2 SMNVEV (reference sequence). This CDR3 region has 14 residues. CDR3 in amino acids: CANSPQNRYTEAFF. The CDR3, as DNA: TGTGCCAACAGTCCGCAAAACAGATACACTGAAGCTTTCTTT.

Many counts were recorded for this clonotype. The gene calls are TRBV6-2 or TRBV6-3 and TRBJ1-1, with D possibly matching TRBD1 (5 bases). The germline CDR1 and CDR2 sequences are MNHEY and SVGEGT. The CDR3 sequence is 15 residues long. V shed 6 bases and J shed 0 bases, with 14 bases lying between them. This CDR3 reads CASSGTDLMNTEAFF. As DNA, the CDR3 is TGTGCCAGCAGCGGGACGGACTTAATGAACACTGAAGCTTTCTTT.

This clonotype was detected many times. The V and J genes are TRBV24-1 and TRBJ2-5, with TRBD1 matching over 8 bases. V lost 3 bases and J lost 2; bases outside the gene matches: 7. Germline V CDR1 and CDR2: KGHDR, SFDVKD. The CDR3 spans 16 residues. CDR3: CATSDRTGTVQETQYF. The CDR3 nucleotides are TGTGCCACCAGTGATCGGACAGGGACGGTTCAAGAGACCCAGTACTTC.

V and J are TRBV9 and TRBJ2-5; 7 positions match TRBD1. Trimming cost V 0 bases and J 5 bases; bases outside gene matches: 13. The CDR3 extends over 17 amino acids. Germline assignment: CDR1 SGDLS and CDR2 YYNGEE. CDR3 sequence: CASSVGATGSSWETQYF. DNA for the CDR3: TGTGCCAGCAGCGTAGGCGCGACAGGGTCGAGTTGGGAGACCCAGTACTTC. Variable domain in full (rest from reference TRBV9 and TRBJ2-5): DSGVTQTPKHLITATGQRVTLRCSPRSGDLSVYWYQQSLDQGLQFLIQYYNGEERAKGNILERFSAQQFPDLHSELNLSSLELGDSALYFCASSVGATGSSWETQYFGPGTRLLVL.

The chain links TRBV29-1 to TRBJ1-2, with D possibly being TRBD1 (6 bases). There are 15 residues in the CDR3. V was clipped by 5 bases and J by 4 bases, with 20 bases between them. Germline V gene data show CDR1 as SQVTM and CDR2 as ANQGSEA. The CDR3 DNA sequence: TGCAGCGTTCCAACCTTTGGGGGGCAGGGCTATGGCTACACCTTC. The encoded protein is CSVPTFGGQGYGYTF.

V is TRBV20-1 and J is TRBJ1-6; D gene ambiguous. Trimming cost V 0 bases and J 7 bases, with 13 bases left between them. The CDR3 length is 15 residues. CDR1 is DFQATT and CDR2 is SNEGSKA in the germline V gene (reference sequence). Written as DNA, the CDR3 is TGCAGTGCTAGAGATTTCAGGTTTCCCAATTCACCCCTCCACTTT. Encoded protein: CSARDFRFPNSPLHF.

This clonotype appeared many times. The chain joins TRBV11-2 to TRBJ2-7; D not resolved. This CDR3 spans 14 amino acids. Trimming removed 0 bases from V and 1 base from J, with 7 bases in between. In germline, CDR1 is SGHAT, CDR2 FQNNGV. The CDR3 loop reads CASSLEVGSYEQYF. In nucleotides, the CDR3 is TGTGCCAGCAGCTTAGAGGTGGGATCCTACGAGCAGTACTTC.

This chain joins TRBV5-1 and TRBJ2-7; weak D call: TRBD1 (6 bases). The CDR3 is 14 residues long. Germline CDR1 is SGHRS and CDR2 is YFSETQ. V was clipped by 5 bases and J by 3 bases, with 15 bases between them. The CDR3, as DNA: TGCGCCAGCAGTTACAGAGGGGGAATCTACGAGCAGTACTTC. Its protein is CASSYRGGIYEQYF.

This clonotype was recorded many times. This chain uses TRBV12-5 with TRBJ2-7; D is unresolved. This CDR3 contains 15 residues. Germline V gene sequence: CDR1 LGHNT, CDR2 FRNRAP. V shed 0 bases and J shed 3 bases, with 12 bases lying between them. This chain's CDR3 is CASGLVRPPSYEQYF. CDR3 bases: TGTGCTAGTGGTTTGGTACGCCCTCCCAGCTACGAGCAGTACTTC. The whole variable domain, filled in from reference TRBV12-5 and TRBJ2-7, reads DARVTQTPRHKVTEMGQEVTMRCQPILGHNTVFWYRQTMMQGLELLAYFRNRAPLDDSGMPKDRFSAEMPDATLATLKIQPSEPRDSAVYFCASGLVRPPSYEQYFGPGTRLTVT.

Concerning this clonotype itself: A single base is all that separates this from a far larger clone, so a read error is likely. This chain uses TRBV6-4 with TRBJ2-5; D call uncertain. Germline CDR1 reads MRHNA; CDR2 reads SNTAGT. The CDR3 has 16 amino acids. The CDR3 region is CASSNLYQERRETRYF. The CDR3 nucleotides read TGTGCCAGCAGTAACCTGTACCAAGAACGTCGAGAGACCCGGTACTTC.

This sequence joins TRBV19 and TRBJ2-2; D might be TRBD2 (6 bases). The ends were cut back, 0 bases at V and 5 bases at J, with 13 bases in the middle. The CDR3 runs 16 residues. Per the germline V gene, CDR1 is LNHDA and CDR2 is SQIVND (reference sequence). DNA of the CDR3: TGTGCCAGTAGTATAGAAAGGGGTGGGACTACCGGGGAGCTGTTTTTT. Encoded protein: CASSIERGGTTGELFF.

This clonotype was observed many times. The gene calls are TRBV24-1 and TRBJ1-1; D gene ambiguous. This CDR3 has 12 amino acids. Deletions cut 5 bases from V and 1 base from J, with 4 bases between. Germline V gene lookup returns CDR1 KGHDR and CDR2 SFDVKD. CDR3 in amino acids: CATSVGNTEAFF. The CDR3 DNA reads TGTGCCACCAGTGTTGGGAACACTGAAGCTTTCTTT.

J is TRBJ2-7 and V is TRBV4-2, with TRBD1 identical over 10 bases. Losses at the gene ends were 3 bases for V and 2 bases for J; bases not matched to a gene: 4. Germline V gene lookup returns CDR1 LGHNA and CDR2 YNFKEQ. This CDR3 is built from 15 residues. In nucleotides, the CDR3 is TGTGCCAGCAGCCAGGGGACAGGGGTCCCCTACGAGCAGTACTTC. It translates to CASSQGTGVPYEQYF.

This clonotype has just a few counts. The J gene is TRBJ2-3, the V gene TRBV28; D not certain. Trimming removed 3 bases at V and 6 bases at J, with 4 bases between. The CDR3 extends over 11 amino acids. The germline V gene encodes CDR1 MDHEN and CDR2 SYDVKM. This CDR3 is CASSFFDTQYF. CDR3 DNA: TGTGCCAGCAGTTTTTTTGATACGCAGTATTTT. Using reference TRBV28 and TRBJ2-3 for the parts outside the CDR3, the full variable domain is DVKVTQSSRYLVKRTGEKVFLECVQDMDHENMFWYRQDPGLGLRLIYFSYDVKMKEKGDIPEGYSVSREKKERFSLILESASTNQTSMYLCASSFFDTQYFGPGTRLTVL.

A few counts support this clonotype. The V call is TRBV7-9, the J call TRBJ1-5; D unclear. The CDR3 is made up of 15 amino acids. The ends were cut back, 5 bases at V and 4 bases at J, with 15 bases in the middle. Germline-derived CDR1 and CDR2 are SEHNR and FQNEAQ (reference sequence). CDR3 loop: CASSLDGSGNQPQHF. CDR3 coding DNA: TGTGCCAGCAGCCTAGATGGGTCAGGTAATCAGCCCCAGCATTTT.

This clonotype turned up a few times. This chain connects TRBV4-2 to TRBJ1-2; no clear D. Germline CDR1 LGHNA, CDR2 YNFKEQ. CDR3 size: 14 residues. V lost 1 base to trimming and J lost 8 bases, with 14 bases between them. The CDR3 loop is CASSQVAAPQGYTF. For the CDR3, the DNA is TGTGCCAGCAGCCAAGTTGCGGCGCCCCAAGGCTACACCTTC.

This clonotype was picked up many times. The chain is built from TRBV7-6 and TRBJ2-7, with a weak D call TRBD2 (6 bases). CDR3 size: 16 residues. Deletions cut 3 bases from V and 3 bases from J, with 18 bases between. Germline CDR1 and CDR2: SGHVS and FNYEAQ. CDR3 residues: CASSLLGGGSIYEQYF. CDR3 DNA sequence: TGTGCCAGCAGCTTGTTGGGGGGTGGGTCAATCTACGAGCAGTACTTC.

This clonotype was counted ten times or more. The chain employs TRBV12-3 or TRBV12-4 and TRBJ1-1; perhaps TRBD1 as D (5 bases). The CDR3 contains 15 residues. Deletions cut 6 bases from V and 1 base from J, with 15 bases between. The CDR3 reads CASSLTGGANTEAFF. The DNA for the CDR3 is TGTGCCAGCAGCCTCACGGGTGGGGCGAACACTGAAGCTTTCTTT.

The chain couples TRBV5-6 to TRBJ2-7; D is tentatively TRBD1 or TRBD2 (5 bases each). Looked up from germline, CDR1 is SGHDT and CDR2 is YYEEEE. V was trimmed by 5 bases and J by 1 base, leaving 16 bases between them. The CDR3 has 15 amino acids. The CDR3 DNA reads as TGTGCCAGCAGTCCCGGGGACCCGGATTCCTACGAGCAGTACTTC. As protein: CASSPGDPDSYEQYF.

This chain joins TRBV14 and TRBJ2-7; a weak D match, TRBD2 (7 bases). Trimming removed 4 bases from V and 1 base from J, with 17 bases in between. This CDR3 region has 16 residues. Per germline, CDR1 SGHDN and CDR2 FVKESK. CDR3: CASSLVSGTTSYEQYF. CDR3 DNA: TGTGCCAGCAGCCTTGTGAGCGGGACAACTTCCTACGAGCAGTACTTC.

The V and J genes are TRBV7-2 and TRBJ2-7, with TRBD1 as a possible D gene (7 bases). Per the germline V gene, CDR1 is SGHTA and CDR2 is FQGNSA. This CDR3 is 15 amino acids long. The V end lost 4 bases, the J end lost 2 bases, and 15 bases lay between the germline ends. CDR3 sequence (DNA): TGTGCCAGCAGCTCGCAGGGGGGTCTACCCTACGAGCAGTACTTC. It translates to CASSSQGGLPYEQYF.

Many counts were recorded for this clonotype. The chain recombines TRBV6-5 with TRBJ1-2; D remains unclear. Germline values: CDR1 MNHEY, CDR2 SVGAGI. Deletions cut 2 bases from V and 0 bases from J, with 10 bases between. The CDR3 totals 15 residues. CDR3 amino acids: CASSYSAPANYGYTF. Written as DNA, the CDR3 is TGTGCCAGCAGTTACAGTGCTCCCGCTAACTATGGCTACACCTTC.

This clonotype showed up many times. CDR3 sequence: CASSSQEGQPQHF. The DNA for the CDR3 is TGTGCCAGCAGCTCCCAGGAGGGGCAGCCCCAGCATTTT. V is TRBV7-2 and J is TRBJ1-5; D might be TRBD1 (5 bases). CDR1 is SGHTA, CDR2 FQGNSA, per germline. The length of the CDR3 is 13 residues. With 4 bases removed from V and 7 bases from J, the gap between germline ends came to 11 bases.

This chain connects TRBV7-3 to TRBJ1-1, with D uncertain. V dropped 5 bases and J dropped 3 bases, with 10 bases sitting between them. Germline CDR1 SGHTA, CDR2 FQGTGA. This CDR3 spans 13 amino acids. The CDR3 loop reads CASSRQRDTEAFF. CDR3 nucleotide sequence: TGTGCCAGCAGCCGTCAGAGGGACACTGAAGCTTTCTTT. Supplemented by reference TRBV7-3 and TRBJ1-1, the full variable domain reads GAGVSQTPSNKVTEKGKYVELRCDPISGHTALYWYRQSLGQGPEFLIYFQGTGAADDSGLPNDRFFAVRPEGSVSTLKIQRTERGDSAVYLCASSRQRDTEAFFGQGTRLTVV.

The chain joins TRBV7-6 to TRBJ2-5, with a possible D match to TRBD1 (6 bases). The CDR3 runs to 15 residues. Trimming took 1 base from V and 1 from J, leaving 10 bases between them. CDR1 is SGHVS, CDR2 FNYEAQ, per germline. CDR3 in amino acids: CASSLEGHSQETQYF. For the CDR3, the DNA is TGTGCCAGCAGCTTAGAGGGACATTCCCAAGAGACCCAGTACTTC. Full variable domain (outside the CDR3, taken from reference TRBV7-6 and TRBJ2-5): GAGVSQSPRYKVTKRGQDVALRCDPISGHVSLYWYRQALGQGPEFLTYFNYEAQQDKSGLPNDRFSAERPEGSISTLTIQRTEQRDSAMYRCASSLEGHSQETQYFGPGTRLLVL.

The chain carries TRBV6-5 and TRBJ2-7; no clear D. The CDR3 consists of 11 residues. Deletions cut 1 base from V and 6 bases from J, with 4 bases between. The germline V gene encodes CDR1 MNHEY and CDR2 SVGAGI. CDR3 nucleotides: TGTGCCAGCAGTTACTGGGTCGAGCAGTACTTC. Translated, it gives CASSYWVEQYF.

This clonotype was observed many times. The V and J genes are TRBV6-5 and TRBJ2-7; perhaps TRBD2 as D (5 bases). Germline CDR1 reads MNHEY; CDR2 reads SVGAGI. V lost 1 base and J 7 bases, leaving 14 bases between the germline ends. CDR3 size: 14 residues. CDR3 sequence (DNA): TGTGCCAGCAGTTACTTAGGGTTAGCGAGAGAGCAGTACTTC. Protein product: CASSYLGLAREQYF.